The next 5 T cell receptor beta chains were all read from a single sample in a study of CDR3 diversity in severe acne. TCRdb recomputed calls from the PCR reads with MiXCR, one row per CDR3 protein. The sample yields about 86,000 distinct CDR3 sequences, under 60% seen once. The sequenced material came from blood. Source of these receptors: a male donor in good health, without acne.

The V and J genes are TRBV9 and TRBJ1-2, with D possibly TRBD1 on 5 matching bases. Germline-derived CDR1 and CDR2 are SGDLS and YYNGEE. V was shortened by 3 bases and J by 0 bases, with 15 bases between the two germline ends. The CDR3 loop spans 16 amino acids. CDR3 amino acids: CASSEPWDGTNYGYTF. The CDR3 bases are TGTGCCAGCAGCGAACCTTGGGACGGAACTAACTATGGCTACACCTTC. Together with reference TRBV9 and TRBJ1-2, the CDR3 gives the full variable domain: DSGVTQTPKHLITATGQRVTLRCSPRSGDLSVYWYQQSLDQGLQFLIQYYNGEERAKGNILERFSAQQFPDLHSELNLSSLELGDSALYFCASSEPWDGTNYGYTFGSGTRLTVV.

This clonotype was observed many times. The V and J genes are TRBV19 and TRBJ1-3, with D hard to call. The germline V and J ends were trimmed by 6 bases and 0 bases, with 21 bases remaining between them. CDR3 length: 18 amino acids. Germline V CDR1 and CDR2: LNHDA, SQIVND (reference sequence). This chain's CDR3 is CASRRLQSATLSGNTIYF. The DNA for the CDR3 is TGTGCCAGTAGGAGACTGCAGTCCGCGACCCTCTCTGGAAACACCATATATTTT.

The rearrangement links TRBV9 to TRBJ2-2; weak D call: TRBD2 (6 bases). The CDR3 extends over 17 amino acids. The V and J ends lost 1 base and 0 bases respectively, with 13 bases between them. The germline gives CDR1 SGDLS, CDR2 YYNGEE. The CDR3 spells CASSVFGTRSNTGELFF. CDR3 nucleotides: TGTGCCAGCAGCGTATTTGGGACTCGCTCGAACACCGGGGAGCTGTTTTTT.

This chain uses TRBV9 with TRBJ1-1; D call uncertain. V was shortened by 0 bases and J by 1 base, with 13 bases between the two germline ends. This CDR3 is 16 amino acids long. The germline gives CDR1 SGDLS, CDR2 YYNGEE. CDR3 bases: TGTGCCAGCAGCGTAGTTCCGAGGGCGGCGAACACTGAAGCTTTCTTT. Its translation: CASSVVPRAANTEAFF.

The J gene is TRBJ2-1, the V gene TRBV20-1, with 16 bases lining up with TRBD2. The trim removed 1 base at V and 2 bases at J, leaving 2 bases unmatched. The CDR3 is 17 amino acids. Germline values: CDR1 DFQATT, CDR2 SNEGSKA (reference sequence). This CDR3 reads CSARAGTSGGAYNEQFF. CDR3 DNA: TGCAGTGCTAGAGCCGGGACTAGCGGGGGGGCCTACAATGAGCAGTTCTTC.